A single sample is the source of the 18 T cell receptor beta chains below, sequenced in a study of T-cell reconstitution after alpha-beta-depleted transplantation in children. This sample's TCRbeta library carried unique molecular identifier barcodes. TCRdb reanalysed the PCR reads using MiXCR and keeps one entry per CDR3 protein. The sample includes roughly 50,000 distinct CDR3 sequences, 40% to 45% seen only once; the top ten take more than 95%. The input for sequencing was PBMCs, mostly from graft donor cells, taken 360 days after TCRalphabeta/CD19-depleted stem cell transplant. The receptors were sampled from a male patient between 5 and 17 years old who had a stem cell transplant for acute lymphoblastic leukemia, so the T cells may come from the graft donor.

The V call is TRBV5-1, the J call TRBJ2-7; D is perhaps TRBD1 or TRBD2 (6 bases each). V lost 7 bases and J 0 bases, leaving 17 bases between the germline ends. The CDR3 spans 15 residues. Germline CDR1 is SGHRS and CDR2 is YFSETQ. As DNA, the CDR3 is TGCGCCAGCCGCCCCCCGGGGGCCCCCTCCTACGAGCAGTACTTC. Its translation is CASRPPGAPSYEQYF.

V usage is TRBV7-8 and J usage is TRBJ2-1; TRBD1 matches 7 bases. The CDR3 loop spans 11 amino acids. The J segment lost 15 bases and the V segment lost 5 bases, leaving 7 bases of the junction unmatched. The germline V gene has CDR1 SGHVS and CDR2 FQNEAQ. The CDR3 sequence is CASSLTGARFF. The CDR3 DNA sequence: TGTGCCAGCAGCCTAACAGGGGCTCGGTTCTTC.

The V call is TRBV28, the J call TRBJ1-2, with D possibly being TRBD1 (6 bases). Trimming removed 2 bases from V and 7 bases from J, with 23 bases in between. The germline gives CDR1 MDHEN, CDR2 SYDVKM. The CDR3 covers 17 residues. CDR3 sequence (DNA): TGTGCCAGCAGTTTACGGCCCACAGGGTACGCCCGATTTGGCTACACCTTC. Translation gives CASSLRPTGYARFGYTF.

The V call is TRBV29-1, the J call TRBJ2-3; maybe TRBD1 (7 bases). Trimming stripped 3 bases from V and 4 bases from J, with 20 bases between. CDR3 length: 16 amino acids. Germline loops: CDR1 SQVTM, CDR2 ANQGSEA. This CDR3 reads CSVDPQGGVVADTQYF. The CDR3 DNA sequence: TGCAGCGTTGACCCCCAGGGGGGAGTAGTCGCAGATACGCAGTATTTT.

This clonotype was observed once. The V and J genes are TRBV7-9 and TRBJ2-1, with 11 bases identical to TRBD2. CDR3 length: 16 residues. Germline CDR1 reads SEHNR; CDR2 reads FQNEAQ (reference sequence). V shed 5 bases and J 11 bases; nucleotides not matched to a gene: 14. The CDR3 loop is CASSPPQDSGRAQQFF. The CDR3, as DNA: TGTGCCAGCAGCCCCCCCCAAGATAGCGGGAGGGCCCAGCAGTTCTTC.

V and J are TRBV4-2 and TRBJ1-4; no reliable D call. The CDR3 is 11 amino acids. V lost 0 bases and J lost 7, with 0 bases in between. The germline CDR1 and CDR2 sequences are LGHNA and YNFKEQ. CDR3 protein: CASSQDEKLFF. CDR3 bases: TGTGCCAGCAGCCAAGATGAAAAACTGTTTTTT.

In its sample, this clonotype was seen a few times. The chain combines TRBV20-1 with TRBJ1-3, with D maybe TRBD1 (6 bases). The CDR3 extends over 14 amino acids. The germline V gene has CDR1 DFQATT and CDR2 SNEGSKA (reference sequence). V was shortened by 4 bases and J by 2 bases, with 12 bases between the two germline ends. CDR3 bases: TGCAGTGCTACGCCCCGGGGGCCTGGAAACACCATATATTTT. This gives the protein CSATPRGPGNTIYF.

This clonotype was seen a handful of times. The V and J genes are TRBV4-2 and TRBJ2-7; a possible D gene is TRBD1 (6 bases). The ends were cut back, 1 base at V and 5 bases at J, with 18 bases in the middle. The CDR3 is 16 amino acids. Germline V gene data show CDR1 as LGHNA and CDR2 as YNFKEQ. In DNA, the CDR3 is TGTGCCAGCAGCCAAGTCCGGAATGGGGGCAGGAACGAGCAGTACTTC. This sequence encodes CASSQVRNGGRNEQYF.

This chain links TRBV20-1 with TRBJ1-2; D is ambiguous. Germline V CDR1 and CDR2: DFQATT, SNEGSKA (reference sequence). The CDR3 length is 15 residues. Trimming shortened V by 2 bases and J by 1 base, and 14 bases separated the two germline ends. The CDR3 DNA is TGCAGTGCTAGAAGTCAACGAGATCTTAACTATGGCTACACCTTC. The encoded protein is CSARSQRDLNYGYTF.

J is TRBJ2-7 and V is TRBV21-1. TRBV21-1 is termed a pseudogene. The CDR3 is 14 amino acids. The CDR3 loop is CASSKHGSSYEQYF. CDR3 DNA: TGTGCCAGCAGCAAGCATGGTAGCTCCTACGAGCAGTACTTC.

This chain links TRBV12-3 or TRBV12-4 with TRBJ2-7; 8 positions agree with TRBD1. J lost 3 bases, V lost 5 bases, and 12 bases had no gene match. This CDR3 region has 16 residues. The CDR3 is CASSDRGSGGVYEQYF. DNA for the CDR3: TGTGCCAGCAGTGATAGGGGGTCAGGGGGCGTCTACGAGCAGTACTTC.

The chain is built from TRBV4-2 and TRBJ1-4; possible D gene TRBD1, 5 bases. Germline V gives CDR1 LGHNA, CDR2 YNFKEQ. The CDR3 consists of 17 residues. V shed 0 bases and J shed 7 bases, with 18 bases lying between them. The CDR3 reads CASSQERLGPGTEKLFF. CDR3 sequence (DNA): TGTGCCAGCAGCCAAGAGAGATTGGGACCTGGTACTGAAAAACTGTTTTTT.

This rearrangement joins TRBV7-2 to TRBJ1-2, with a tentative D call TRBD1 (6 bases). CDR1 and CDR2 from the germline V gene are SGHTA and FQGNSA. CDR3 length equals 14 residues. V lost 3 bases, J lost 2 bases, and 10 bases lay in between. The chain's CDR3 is CASSFGGLNYGYTF. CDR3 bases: TGTGCCAGCAGCTTCGGGGGCCTCAACTATGGCTACACCTTC.

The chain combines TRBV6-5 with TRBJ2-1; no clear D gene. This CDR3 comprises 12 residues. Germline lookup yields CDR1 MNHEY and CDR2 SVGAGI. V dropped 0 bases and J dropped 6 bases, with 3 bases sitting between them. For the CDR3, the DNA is TGTGCCAGCAGTTACTCGAGCAATGAGCAGTTCTTC. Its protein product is CASSYSSNEQFF.

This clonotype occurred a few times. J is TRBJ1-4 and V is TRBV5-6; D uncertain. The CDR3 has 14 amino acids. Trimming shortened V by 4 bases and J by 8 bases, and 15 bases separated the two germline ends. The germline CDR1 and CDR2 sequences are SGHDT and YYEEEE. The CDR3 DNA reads TGTGCCAGCAGCCCTTCTAGATGGAGGGAAAAACTGTTTTTT. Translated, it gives CASSPSRWREKLFF.

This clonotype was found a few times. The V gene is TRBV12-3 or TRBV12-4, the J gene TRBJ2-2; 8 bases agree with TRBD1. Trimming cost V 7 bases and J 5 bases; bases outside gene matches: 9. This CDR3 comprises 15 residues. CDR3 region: CASMTGTGTTGELFF. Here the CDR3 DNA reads TGTGCCAGCATGACCGGGACAGGCACAACCGGGGAGCTGTTTTTT.

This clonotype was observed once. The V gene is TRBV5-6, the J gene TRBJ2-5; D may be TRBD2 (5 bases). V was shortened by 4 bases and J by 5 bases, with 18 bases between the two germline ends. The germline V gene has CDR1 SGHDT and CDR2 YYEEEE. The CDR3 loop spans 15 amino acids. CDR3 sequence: CASSTKNGVAETQYF. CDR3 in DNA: TGTGCCAGCAGCACTAAAAATGGGGTAGCGGAGACCCAGTACTTC.

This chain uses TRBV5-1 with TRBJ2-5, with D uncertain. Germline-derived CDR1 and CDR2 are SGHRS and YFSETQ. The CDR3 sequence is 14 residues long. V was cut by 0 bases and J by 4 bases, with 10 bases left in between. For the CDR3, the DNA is TGCGCCAGCAGCTTGGGGCAAGCCCTAGAGACCCAGTACTTC. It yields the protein CASSLGQALETQYF.